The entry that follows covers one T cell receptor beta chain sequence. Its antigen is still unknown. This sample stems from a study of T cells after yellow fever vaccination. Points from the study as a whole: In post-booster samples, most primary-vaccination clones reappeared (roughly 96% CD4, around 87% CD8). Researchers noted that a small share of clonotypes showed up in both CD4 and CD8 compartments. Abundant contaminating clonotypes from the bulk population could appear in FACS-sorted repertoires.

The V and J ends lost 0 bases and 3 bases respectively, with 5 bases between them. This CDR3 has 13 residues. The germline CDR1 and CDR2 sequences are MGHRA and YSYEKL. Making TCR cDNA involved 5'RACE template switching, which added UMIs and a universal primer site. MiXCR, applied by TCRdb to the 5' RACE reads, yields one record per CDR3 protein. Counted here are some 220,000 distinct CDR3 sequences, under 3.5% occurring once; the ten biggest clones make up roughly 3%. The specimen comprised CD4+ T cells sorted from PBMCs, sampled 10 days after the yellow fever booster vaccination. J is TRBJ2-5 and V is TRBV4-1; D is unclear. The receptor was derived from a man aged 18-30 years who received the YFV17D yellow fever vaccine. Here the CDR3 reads CASSQDEEETQYF. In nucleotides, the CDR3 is TGCGCCAGCAGCCAAGACGAAGAAGAGACCCAGTACTTC.